The 8 T cell receptor beta chains reported below all come from one sample, sequenced in a study of cytomegalovirus exposure and HLA in healthy donors. The PCR had 60 Vbeta and 13 Jbeta primers. Sequenced by immunoSEQ multiplex PCR; TCRdb stores in-frame clones only, minus some. The repertoire holds 75,000 to 80,000 clones, nearly 80% seen once, with 7.5% to 10% in the top ten. Sequenced material: PBMCs. The receptors were sampled from a woman aged 40-49 years in good health and CMV-seropositive.

This chain uses TRBV6-5 with TRBJ1-5; 7 bases align to TRBD1. Germline assignment: CDR1 MNHEY and CDR2 SVGAGI. V lost 6 bases to trimming and J lost 11 bases; unmatched junction nucleotides: 10. The CDR3 covers 13 residues. CDR3 coding DNA: TGTGCCAGCAGCCCGGACAGGCTAGTAGCCCAGCATTTT. It specifies CASSPDRLVAQHF.

The rearrangement joins TRBV4-3 to TRBJ1-2; tentatively, D is TRBD1 (5 bases). The CDR3 consists of 15 residues. Germline V gene lookup returns CDR1 LGHNA and CDR2 YSLEER. V was cut by 4 bases and J by 3 bases, with 15 bases left in between. The CDR3 here is CASSPPEGPDYGYTF. The CDR3 nucleotides read TGCGCCAGCAGCCCGCCGGAGGGGCCCGACTATGGCTACACCTTC.

The chain links TRBV4-3 to TRBJ2-3; TRBD2 aligns across 15 bases. V trimming: 4 bases; J trimming: 8 bases; junction bases outside the gene matches: 4. Germline V gene data show CDR1 as LGHNA and CDR2 as YSLEER. The CDR3 consists of 15 residues. CDR3 nucleotides: TGCGCCAGCAGCCGAGGACTAGCGGGGGGGGGTACGCAGTATTTT. Translation gives CASSRGLAGGGTQYF.

This rearrangement joins TRBV7-9 to TRBJ1-4, with D possibly matching TRBD1 (6 bases). Trimming took 11 bases from V and 0 from J, leaving 13 bases between them. The germline CDR1 and CDR2 sequences are SEHNR and FQNEAQ (reference sequence). The CDR3 runs 14 residues. The CDR3 protein is CAVPEGATNEKLFF. The DNA of the CDR3 is TGTGCCGTCCCCGAGGGGGCAACTAATGAAAAACTGTTTTTT. Filled out from reference TRBV7-9 and TRBJ1-4, the complete variable domain reads DTGVSQNPRHKITKRGQNVTFRCDPISEHNRLYWYRQTLGQGPEFLTYFQNEAQLEKSRLLSDRFSAERPKGSFSTLEIQRTEQGDSAMYLCAVPEGATNEKLFFGSGTQLSVL.

The gene calls are TRBV6-1 and TRBJ2-4; TRBD1 matches 10 bases. Germline CDR1 MNHNS, CDR2 SASEGT. The length of the CDR3 is 15 residues. Trimming took 7 bases from V and 5 from J; bases not matched to a gene: 8. The DNA of the CDR3 is TGTGCCAGCACCCTAGGGACAGGGGATCAAAACATTCAGTACTTC. Its protein is CASTLGTGDQNIQYF.

The gene calls are TRBV4-1 and TRBJ2-7; D may be TRBD1 (5 bases). Germline V CDR1 and CDR2: MGHRA, YSYEKL. V was shortened by 1 base and J by 6 bases, with 10 bases between the two germline ends. The CDR3 sequence is 13 residues long. The CDR3 bases are TGCGCCAGCAGCCAAGTGACAGCATCCGAGCAGTACTTC. As protein: CASSQVTASEQYF.

The rearrangement links TRBV27 to TRBJ2-6; a possible D gene is TRBD1 (7 bases). In germline, CDR1 is MNHEY, CDR2 SMNVEV (reference sequence). V was shortened by 6 bases and J by 0 bases, with 15 bases between the two germline ends. The length of the CDR3 is 17 residues. The CDR3 DNA reads as TGTGCCAGCAGCGTACAGGGGAGGATCTCTGGGGCCAACGTCCTGACTTTC. It codes for CASSVQGRISGANVLTF.

The chain carries TRBV5-1 and TRBJ1-1; TRBD1 agrees at 9 bases. Germline CDR1 and CDR2: SGHRS and YFSETQ. J lost 0 bases, V lost 4 bases, and 10 bases had no gene match. The CDR3 has 17 amino acids. The CDR3 DNA is TGCGCCAGCAGCCAGGGACAGGGTGGATTCATGAACACTGAAGCTTTCTTT. Its translation: CASSQGQGGFMNTEAFF.